A single sample gave rise to the 29 T cell receptor beta chains below, sequenced in a study of blood T cell repertoires in COVID-19. Sequencing was performed with immunoSEQ multiplex PCR; in TCRdb, only in-frame clones are kept and a portion is missing. This sample has 78,000 or so clones; around nine tenths occur once, and the top ten carry 4.9%. The specimen sequenced was peripheral blood. Source of these receptors: a man in his forties or fifties with active or convalescent COVID-19.

V and J are TRBV2 and TRBJ2-2; D is unresolved. V shed 6 bases and J shed 4 bases, with 6 bases lying between them. The CDR3 totals 12 residues. The germline gives CDR1 SNHLY, CDR2 FYNNEI. The CDR3 DNA sequence: TGTGCCAGCAGATTCCTCACCGGGGAGCTGTTTTTT. Translating gives CASRFLTGELFF. Looking up the rest from reference TRBV2 and TRBJ2-2 gives the full variable domain: EPEVTQTPSHQVTQMGQEVILRCVPISNHLYFYWYRQILGQKVEFLVSFYNNEISEKSEIFDDQFSVERPDGSNFTLKIRSTKLEDSAMYFCASRFLTGELFFGEGSRLTVL.

The count of this clone is one. The chain couples TRBV9 to TRBJ2-1, with TRBD2 matching over 8 bases. Per the germline V gene, CDR1 is SGDLS and CDR2 is YYNGEE. This CDR3 comprises 15 residues. Germline trimming cut 4 bases from V and 6 bases from J; bases unmatched to any gene: 9. In DNA form, the CDR3 reads TGTGCCAGCAGCCTCAGTTGGACTAGCCCCAATGAGCAGTTCTTC. The encoded protein is CASSLSWTSPNEQFF.

This clone was recorded only once. The chain carries TRBV6-2 or TRBV6-3 and TRBJ1-1; 7 nucleotides line up with TRBD1. The V and J ends lost 2 bases and 6 bases, in that order; junction bases with no gene match: 12. This CDR3 contains 16 residues. The V gene's germline CDR1 is MNHEY and CDR2 SVGEGT. The CDR3 protein is CASSYQHRGGWPEAFF. In DNA form, the CDR3 reads TGTGCCAGCAGTTACCAACACAGGGGCGGGTGGCCTGAAGCTTTCTTT.

This chain joins TRBV2 and TRBJ2-2; 7 bases are shared with TRBD1. The trim removed 5 bases at V and 4 bases at J, leaving 4 bases unmatched. Germline CDR1 reads SNHLY; CDR2 reads FYNNEI. The CDR3 runs to 14 residues. As DNA, the CDR3 is TGTGCCAGCAGTCGGGACAGCGTCACCGGGGAGCTGTTTTTT. This sequence encodes CASSRDSVTGELFF.

The V gene is TRBV19, the J gene TRBJ1-4; D is possibly TRBD1 (6 bases). Trimming left V 1 base short and J 5 bases short, with 11 bases between. The CDR3 runs 15 residues. Per the germline V gene, CDR1 is LNHDA and CDR2 is SQIVND (reference sequence). The CDR3 loop reads CASSIGGGPNEKLFF. The CDR3, as DNA: TGTGCCAGTAGTATAGGGGGGGGGCCGAATGAAAAACTGTTTTTT.

CDR3 nucleotide sequence: TGTGCCAGCAGCTTGGGCACGACTGCTGAGCAGTTCTTC. This encodes CASSLGTTAEQFF. The V call is TRBV5-5, the J call TRBJ2-1; D unresolved. The V gene lost 0 bases and the J gene lost 9 bases, with 10 bases spanning the gap. The CDR3 consists of 13 residues. Germline V lookup: CDR1 SGHKS, CDR2 YYEKEE (reference sequence). Full variable domain (outside the CDR3, taken from reference TRBV5-5 and TRBJ2-1): DAGVTQSPTHLIKTRGQQVTLRCSPISGHKSVSWYQQVLGQGPQFIFQYYEKEERGRGNFPDRFSARQFPNYSSELNVNALLLGDSALYLCASSLGTTAEQFFGPGTRLTVL.

This chain connects TRBV4-1 to TRBJ2-5; 15 bases align to TRBD2. Germline V gene lookup returns CDR1 MGHRA and CDR2 YSYEKL. Unmatched junction bases numbered 8, after V lost 3 bases and J lost 0 bases. CDR3 length: 19 residues. The CDR3 loop reads CASSHPGTSGGMYQETQYF. In DNA form, the CDR3 reads TGCGCCAGCAGCCATCCCGGGACTAGCGGGGGGATGTACCAAGAGACCCAGTACTTC.

The rearrangement links TRBV15 to TRBJ2-3; possible D gene TRBD2, 7 bases. The germline V and J ends were trimmed by 0 bases and 2 bases, with 15 bases remaining between them. The germline CDR1 and CDR2 sequences are LNHNV and YYDKDF (reference sequence). The CDR3 loop spans 17 amino acids. The CDR3 spells CATSRDGGGQITDTQYF. Written as DNA, the CDR3 is TGTGCCACCAGCAGAGATGGGGGGGGACAAATCACAGATACGCAGTATTTT.

This clone has a single count. V is TRBV5-1 and J is TRBJ2-2; no clear D. CDR1 SGHRS and CDR2 YFSETQ come from the germline V gene. V was pared by 4 bases and J by 1 base, with 5 bases between. This CDR3 is built from 13 residues. CDR3 bases: TGCGCCAGCAGCCCCATGAACACCGGGGAGCTGTTTTTT. This codes for CASSPMNTGELFF.

As to this clone: The junction differs from germline at one of its ends, possibly a read error. The chain uses TRBV27 and TRBJ2-3; 7 bases are a match to TRBD1. Germline assignment: CDR1 MNHEY and CDR2 SMNVEV (reference sequence). This CDR3 spans 13 amino acids. The CDR3 spells CASRPTGTVTQYF. The CDR3 nucleotides are TGTGCCAGCAGACCAACGGGGACAGTTACGCAGTATTTT.

The V gene is TRBV3-1 (or the pseudogene TRBV3-2), the J gene TRBJ2-4; D unresolved. The germline V gene has CDR1 LGHDT and CDR2 YNNKEL (reference sequence). The V and J ends lost 0 bases and 0 bases respectively, with 3 bases between them. CDR3 length: 14 amino acids. The CDR3 DNA is TGTGCCAGCAGCCAAGAACTAGCCAAAAACATTCAGTACTTC. Translation gives CASSQELAKNIQYF.

V is TRBV10-3 and J is TRBJ1-1; no firm D call. The ends were cut back, 0 bases at V and 4 bases at J, with 12 bases in the middle. The CDR3 has 15 residues. From germline, CDR1 is ENHRY and CDR2 SYGVKD. CDR3 sequence: CAISESPPRGTEAFF. The DNA of the CDR3 is TGTGCCATCAGTGAGTCGCCCCCAAGAGGCACTGAAGCTTTCTTT.

This chain uses TRBV4-2 with TRBJ2-5; D might be TRBD1 (6 bases). The CDR3 length is 16 residues. The germline V gene has CDR1 LGHNA and CDR2 YNFKEQ. V gave up 0 bases and J gave up 5 bases, with 16 bases separating them. CDR3 in DNA: TGTGCCAGCAGCCAAGATGGGGGCAGGGGCTGGGAGACCCAGTACTTC. The encoded protein is CASSQDGGRGWETQYF.

The chain uses TRBV10-3 and TRBJ2-3; 10 bases align to TRBD1. The J segment lost 1 base and the V segment lost 6 bases, leaving 16 bases of the junction unmatched. Per germline, CDR1 ENHRY and CDR2 SYGVKD. The length of the CDR3 is 19 residues. In DNA, the CDR3 is TGTGCCATCAGCCCGGGACAGGGGTGGCAGCGGGGCCGCACAGATACGCAGTATTTT. This sequence encodes CAISPGQGWQRGRTDTQYF.

The chain combines TRBV15 with TRBJ2-3, with 8 bases matching TRBD1. The V gene's germline CDR1 is LNHNV and CDR2 YYDKDF (reference sequence). The CDR3 consists of 14 residues. V lost 4 bases, J lost 4 bases, and 4 bases stayed unmatched. CDR3: CATSTRGRADTQYF. CDR3 DNA: TGTGCCACCAGCACCAGGGGGCGGGCAGATACGCAGTATTTT.

In DNA form, the CDR3 reads TGTGCCAGCAGTCCCGGAGACAGATCTAACTATGGCTACACCTTC. Its protein is CASSPGDRSNYGYTF. The chain couples TRBV28 to TRBJ1-2; D might be TRBD1 (5 bases). This CDR3 comprises 15 residues. V lost 5 bases and J lost 0, with 13 bases in between. The germline CDR1 and CDR2 sequences are MDHEN and SYDVKM.

The chain employs TRBV19 and TRBJ1-4; possibly TRBD1 for D (6 bases). Germline loops: CDR1 LNHDA, CDR2 SQIVND (reference sequence). V shed 6 bases and J shed 3 bases, with 11 bases lying between them. The CDR3 contains 14 residues. DNA for the CDR3: TGTGCCAGTAGCAGACAGGTATCTAATGAAAAACTGTTTTTT. Amino acids: CASSRQVSNEKLFF.

This clone was found once. The chain uses TRBV10-1 and TRBJ2-1; 11 bases are a match to TRBD2. V gave up 2 bases and J gave up 0 bases; unmatched junction bases: 3. Germline V gene data show CDR1 as WNHNN and CDR2 as SYGVQD (reference sequence). There are 17 residues in the CDR3. The CDR3 spells CASSEASGGSSYNEQFF. As DNA, the CDR3 is TGCGCCAGCAGTGAGGCTAGCGGGGGGAGCTCCTACAATGAGCAGTTCTTC.

The chain recombines TRBV19 with TRBJ2-1; 7 nucleotides align to TRBD1. The V gene end was trimmed by 9 bases and the J gene end by 7 bases; junction bases not matched to a gene: 9. This CDR3 is 13 amino acids long. Per germline, CDR1 LNHDA and CDR2 SQIVND (reference sequence). DNA of the CDR3: TGTGCCAGCTCCGGGACAGAAGAAAATGAGCAGTTCTTC. Its translation is CASSGTEENEQFF.

The V call is TRBV6-1, the J call TRBJ1-3, with D possibly matching TRBD1 (6 bases). The CDR3 spans 14 residues. The V gene lost 1 base and the J gene lost 8 bases, with 12 bases spanning the gap. Germline CDR1 is MNHNS and CDR2 is SASEGT. CDR3 protein: CASSEDRASDTIYF. CDR3 bases: TGTGCCAGCAGTGAAGACAGGGCGTCGGACACCATATATTTT.

The gene calls are TRBV18 and TRBJ1-2; the D gene is possibly TRBD1 (6 bases). Germline V gives CDR1 KGHSH, CDR2 LQKENI. CDR3 length: 13 residues. The ends were cut back, 3 bases at V and 3 bases at J, with 8 bases in the middle. CDR3 sequence reads: CASSPAGDYGYTF. CDR3 DNA sequence: TGTGCCAGCTCACCGGCAGGGGACTATGGCTACACCTTC.

This sequence joins TRBV6-1 and TRBJ1-2; D call uncertain. The V end was cut by 2 bases, the J end by 4 bases, with 8 bases between. This CDR3 has 13 amino acids. Germline values: CDR1 MNHNS, CDR2 SASEGT. The CDR3 nucleotides read TGTGCCAGCAGTGAAACAGAGGGCTATGGCTACACCTTC. Its protein is CASSETEGYGYTF.

The chain carries TRBV11-2 and TRBJ2-3; TRBD2 aligns across 12 bases. Germline lookup yields CDR1 SGHAT and CDR2 FQNNGV. The length of the CDR3 is 15 residues. Trimming at V came to 5 bases and at J to 4 bases, leaving 4 bases not matched to a gene. The CDR3 sequence is CASSPTSGGADTQYF. CDR3 nucleotides: TGTGCCAGCAGCCCGACTAGCGGGGGTGCAGATACGCAGTATTTT.

This clone is a singleton in its sample. This rearrangement joins TRBV4-1 to TRBJ2-2; tentative D call: TRBD2 (5 bases). The germline V gene has CDR1 MGHRA and CDR2 YSYEKL. The length of the CDR3 is 15 residues. V was trimmed by 1 base and J by 5 bases, leaving 11 bases between them. The CDR3 region has the DNA TGCGCCAGCAGCCAAGTTGCTAGGGAGACCGGGGAGCTGTTTTTT. Encoded protein: CASSQVARETGELFF.

The rearrangement uses TRBV27 and TRBJ2-1; 16 bases are shared with TRBD2. Per the germline V gene, CDR1 is MNHEY and CDR2 is SMNVEV (reference sequence). CDR3 length: 18 residues. Trimming took 5 bases from V and 9 from J; bases not matched to a gene: 13. CDR3 sequence (DNA): TGTGCCAGCAGTAAAATATCCGGGACTAGCGGGGGGGGTGGTGAGCAGTTCTTC. Its translation is CASSKISGTSGGGGEQFF.

The chain combines TRBV4-3 with TRBJ2-5; 9 nucleotides align to TRBD2. CDR3 length equals 16 residues. Germline-derived CDR1 and CDR2 are LGHNA and YSLEER. V shed 0 bases, J shed 1 base, and the junction held 3 bases outside the gene matches. Here the CDR3 reads CASSQESGGPQETQYF. The CDR3 DNA is TGCGCCAGCAGCCAAGAGAGCGGGGGGCCCCAAGAGACCCAGTACTTC.

This sequence joins TRBV28 and TRBJ1-2, with D possibly TRBD1 on 5 matching bases. Germline values: CDR1 MDHEN, CDR2 SYDVKM. V gave up 5 bases and J gave up 7 bases, with 11 bases separating them. CDR3 length: 12 residues. The CDR3: CASSPEGLGYTF. The CDR3 bases are TGTGCCAGCAGTCCCGAGGGACTTGGCTACACCTTC.

This chain connects TRBV28 to TRBJ2-7; no firm D call. This CDR3 has 14 amino acids. V was shortened by 6 bases and J by 3 bases, with 15 bases between the two germline ends. Germline assignment: CDR1 MDHEN and CDR2 SYDVKM. In nucleotides, the CDR3 is TGTGCCAGCAGCCTCGTTGCAGGAAGCTACGAGCAGTACTTC. Translation gives CASSLVAGSYEQYF.

Points on this clone: This CDR3 is also generated by other DNA sequences in the sample. The chain couples TRBV19 to TRBJ1-1; TRBD1 matches at 7 bases. The germline gives CDR1 LNHDA, CDR2 SQIVND (reference sequence). V shed 2 bases and J 2 bases; nucleotides not matched to a gene: 2. The CDR3 consists of 14 residues. The CDR3 protein is CASSITGANTEAFF. The CDR3, as DNA: TGTGCCAGTAGTATAACAGGGGCTAACACTGAAGCTTTCTTT.